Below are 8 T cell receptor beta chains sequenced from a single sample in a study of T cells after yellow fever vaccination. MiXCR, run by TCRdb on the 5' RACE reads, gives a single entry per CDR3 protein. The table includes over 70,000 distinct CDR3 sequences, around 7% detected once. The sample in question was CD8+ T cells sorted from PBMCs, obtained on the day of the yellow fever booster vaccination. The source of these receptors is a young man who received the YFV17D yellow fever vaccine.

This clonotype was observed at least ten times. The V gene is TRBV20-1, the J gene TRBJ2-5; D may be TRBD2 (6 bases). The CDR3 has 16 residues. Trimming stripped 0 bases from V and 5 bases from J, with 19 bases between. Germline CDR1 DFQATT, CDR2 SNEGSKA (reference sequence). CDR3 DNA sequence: TGCAGTGCTAGAGATTTGTTAGGCGGAGGAGGGGAGACCCAGTACTTC. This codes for CSARDLLGGGGETQYF.

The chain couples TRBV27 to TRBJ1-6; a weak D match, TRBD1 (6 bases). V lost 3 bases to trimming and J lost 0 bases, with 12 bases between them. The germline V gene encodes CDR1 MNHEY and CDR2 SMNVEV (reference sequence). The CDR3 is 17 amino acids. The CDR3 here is CASSLTDRSSYNSPLHF. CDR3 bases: TGTGCCAGCAGTTTGACCGACAGGAGCTCCTATAATTCACCCCTCCACTTT.

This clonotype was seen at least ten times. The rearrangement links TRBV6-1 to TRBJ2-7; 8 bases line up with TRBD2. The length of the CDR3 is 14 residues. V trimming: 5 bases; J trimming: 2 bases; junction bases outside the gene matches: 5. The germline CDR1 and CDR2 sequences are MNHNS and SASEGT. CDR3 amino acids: CASSPDGGAYEQYF. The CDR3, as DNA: TGTGCCAGCAGTCCAGACGGGGGGGCCTACGAGCAGTACTTC.

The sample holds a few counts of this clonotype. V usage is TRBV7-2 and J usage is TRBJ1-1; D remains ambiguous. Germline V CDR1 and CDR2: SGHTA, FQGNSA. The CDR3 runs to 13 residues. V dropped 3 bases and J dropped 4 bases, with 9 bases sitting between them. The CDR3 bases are TGTGCCAGCAGCTTGGGGTATGCCACTGAAGCTTTCTTT. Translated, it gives CASSLGYATEAFF.

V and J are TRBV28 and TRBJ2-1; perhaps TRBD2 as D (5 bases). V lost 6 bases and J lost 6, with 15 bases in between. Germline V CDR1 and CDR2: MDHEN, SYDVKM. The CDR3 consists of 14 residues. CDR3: CASSFRGGVNEQFF. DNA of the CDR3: TGTGCCAGCAGCTTCCGAGGAGGAGTCAATGAGCAGTTCTTC.

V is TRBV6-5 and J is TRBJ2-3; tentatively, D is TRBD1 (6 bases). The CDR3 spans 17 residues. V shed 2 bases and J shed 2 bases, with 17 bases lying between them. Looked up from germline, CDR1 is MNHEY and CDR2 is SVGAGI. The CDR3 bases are TGTGCCAGCAGTTACGAGGACAGCTTTGGGAACACAGATACGCAGTATTTT. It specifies CASSYEDSFGNTDTQYF.

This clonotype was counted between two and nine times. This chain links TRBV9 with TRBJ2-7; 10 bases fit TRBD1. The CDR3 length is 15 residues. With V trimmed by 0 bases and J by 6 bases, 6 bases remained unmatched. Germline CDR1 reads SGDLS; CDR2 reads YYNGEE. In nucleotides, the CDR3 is TGTGCCAGCAGCGTAGGCGGGACAGGGGATCCCGAGCAGTACTTC. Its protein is CASSVGGTGDPEQYF. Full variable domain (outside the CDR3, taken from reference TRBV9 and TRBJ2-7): DSGVTQTPKHLITATGQRVTLRCSPRSGDLSVYWYQQSLDQGLQFLIQYYNGEERAKGNILERFSAQQFPDLHSELNLSSLELGDSALYFCASSVGGTGDPEQYFGPGTRLTVT.

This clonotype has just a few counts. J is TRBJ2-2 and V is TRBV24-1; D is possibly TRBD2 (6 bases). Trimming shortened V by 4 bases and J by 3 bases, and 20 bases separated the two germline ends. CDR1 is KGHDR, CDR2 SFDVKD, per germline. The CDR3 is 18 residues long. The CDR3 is CATSDTHQPGVDTGELFF. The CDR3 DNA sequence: TGTGCCACCAGTGACACCCATCAACCGGGGGTGGACACCGGGGAGCTGTTTTTT.